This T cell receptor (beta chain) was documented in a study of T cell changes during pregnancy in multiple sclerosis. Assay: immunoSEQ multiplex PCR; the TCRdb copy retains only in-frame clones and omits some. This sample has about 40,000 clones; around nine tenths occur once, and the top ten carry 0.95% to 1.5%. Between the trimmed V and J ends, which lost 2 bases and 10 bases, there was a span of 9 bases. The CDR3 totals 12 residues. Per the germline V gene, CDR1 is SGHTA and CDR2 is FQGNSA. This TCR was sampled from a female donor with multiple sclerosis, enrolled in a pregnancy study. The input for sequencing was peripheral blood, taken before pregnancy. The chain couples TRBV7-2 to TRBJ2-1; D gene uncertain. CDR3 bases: TGTGCCAGCAGCTTATCACGAGCAGAGCAGTTCTTC. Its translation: CASSLSRAEQFF.